One sample yielded the 17 T cell receptor beta chains listed below, sequenced in a study of T cell clonotyping in hematopoietic cell transplantation. Clones were read by immunoSEQ multiplex PCR, and TCRdb kept only the in-frame ones, dropping some. The profile shows 9,500 or so clones, about four fifths of them singletons. The sequencing here drew on PBMCs, taken 30 days after allogeneic stem cell transplant. These receptors originate from a female patient between 35 and 55 years old who had an allogeneic stem cell transplant from a related donor, so T cells may come from the graft donor. Some clones in this sample may be carry-over from other donors' samples.

The V gene is TRBV11-2, the J gene TRBJ1-4; TRBD1 matches at 8 bases. Germline V gene sequence: CDR1 SGHAT, CDR2 FQNNGV. The V and J ends lost 5 bases and 10 bases, in that order; junction bases with no gene match: 12. The CDR3 runs 15 residues. The CDR3 reads CASSQSRGQGAKLFF. CDR3 in DNA: TGTGCCAGCAGCCAAAGCAGGGGTCAGGGGGCAAAACTGTTTTTT.

The chain joins TRBV9 to TRBJ1-2; D is uncertain. The CDR3 covers 13 residues. V shed 3 bases and J shed 3 bases, with 9 bases lying between them. Germline CDR1 is SGDLS and CDR2 is YYNGEE. CDR3 DNA: TGTGCCAGCAGCGACGGGGATCACTATGGCTACACCTTC. It translates to CASSDGDHYGYTF. The full variable domain, in which reference TRBV9 and TRBJ1-2 provide the parts outside the CDR3, is DSGVTQTPKHLITATGQRVTLRCSPRSGDLSVYWYQQSLDQGLQFLIQYYNGEERAKGNILERFSAQQFPDLHSELNLSSLELGDSALYFCASSDGDHYGYTFGSGTRLTVV.

J is TRBJ2-1 and V is TRBV30; 9 bases map to TRBD2. With 4 bases clipped from V and 8 bases from J, the junction kept 9 bases outside the gene matches. Germline loops: CDR1 GTSNPN, CDR2 SVGIG (reference sequence). The CDR3 runs to 14 residues. CDR3 bases: TGTGCCTGGACGGGGCTAGCGGGACTAGATGAGCAGTTCTTC. Protein sequence: CAWTGLAGLDEQFF. Variable domain in full (rest from reference TRBV30 and TRBJ2-1): SQTIHQWPATLVQPVGSPLSLECTVEGTSNPNLYWYRQAAGRGLQLLFYSVGIGQISSEVPQNLSASRPQDRQFILSSKKLLLSDSGFYLCAWTGLAGLDEQFFGPGTRLTVL.

V is TRBV2 and J is TRBJ1-2; 7 nucleotides line up with TRBD1. Germline V CDR1 and CDR2: SNHLY, FYNNEI. With V trimmed by 8 bases and J by 7 bases, 16 bases remained unmatched. The CDR3 runs 15 residues. In DNA form, the CDR3 reads TGTGCCAGCTCCGACCCCCTGACAGGGTTGGCTGGCTACACCTTC. Residues: CASSDPLTGLAGYTF.

This clone was counted between two and nine times. The rearrangement joins TRBV29-1 to TRBJ1-1; TRBD1 matches at 7 bases. V gave up 5 bases and J gave up 0 bases; unmatched junction bases: 3. This CDR3 region has 13 residues. Germline assignment: CDR1 SQVTM and CDR2 ANQGSEA. This chain's CDR3 is CSVPGQMNTEAFF. As DNA, the CDR3 is TGCAGCGTTCCGGGACAGATGAACACTGAAGCTTTCTTT. Supplemented by reference TRBV29-1 and TRBJ1-1, the full variable domain reads SAVISQKPSRDICQRGTSLTIQCQVDSQVTMMFWYRQQPGQSLTLIATANQGSEATYESGFVIDKFPISRPNLTFSTLTVSNMSPEDSSIYLCSVPGQMNTEAFFGQGTRLTVV.

This sequence joins TRBV7-9 and TRBJ2-2; no clear D gene. This CDR3 is 13 amino acids long. Trimming took 7 bases from V and 0 from J, leaving 6 bases between them. The germline gives CDR1 SEHNR, CDR2 FQNEAQ (reference sequence). The CDR3 DNA follows: TGTGCCAGCACCGCGCCGAACACCGGGGAGCTGTTTTTT. Its translation: CASTAPNTGELFF.

This clone has more than one count but fewer than ten. This rearrangement joins TRBV27 to TRBJ1-5, with unresolved D. The germline CDR1 and CDR2 sequences are MNHEY and SMNVEV (reference sequence). This CDR3 contains 13 residues. Trimming pared 1 base from V and 2 bases from J, leaving 3 bases between. CDR3 DNA sequence: TGTGCCAGCAGTTTATGGGGCAATCAGCCCCAGCATTTT. Protein sequence: CASSLWGNQPQHF.

The J gene is TRBJ1-4, the V gene TRBV30; unclear D gene. Trimming cost V 0 bases and J 6 bases, with 11 bases left between them. The germline V gene has CDR1 GTSNPN and CDR2 SVGIG (reference sequence). This CDR3 spans 14 amino acids. DNA of the CDR3: TGTGCCTGGAGTGTAACCGGGGAGTATGAAAAACTGTTTTTT. This sequence encodes CAWSVTGEYEKLFF.

The chain has TRBV10-3 and TRBJ2-7; 10 bases fit TRBD2. V lost 3 bases, J lost 2 bases, and 4 bases stayed unmatched. Germline V gene lookup returns CDR1 ENHRY and CDR2 SYGVKD. This CDR3 has 15 residues. DNA of the CDR3: TGTGCCATCAGTGACCTAGCGGGGGTCCCCTACGAGCAGTACTTC. Protein: CAISDLAGVPYEQYF.

The chain recombines TRBV4-1 with TRBJ1-3; D remains ambiguous. Germline CDR1 reads MGHRA; CDR2 reads YSYEKL. Trimming pared 2 bases from V and 1 base from J, leaving 9 bases between. This CDR3 contains 15 residues. In DNA form, the CDR3 reads TGCGCCAGCAGCCAAAATTTGGCTTCTGGAAACACCATATATTTT. The encoded protein is CASSQNLASGNTIYF.

In its sample, this clone was seen a few times. The rearrangement joins TRBV6-6 to TRBJ1-2; TRBD1 aligns across 8 bases. In germline, CDR1 is MNHNY, CDR2 SVGAGI (reference sequence). The trim removed 4 bases at V and 6 bases at J, leaving 7 bases unmatched. The length of the CDR3 is 14 residues. The CDR3 reads CASSSRGQGHGYTF. The CDR3 region has the DNA TGTGCCAGCAGTTCCCGAGGACAGGGCCATGGCTACACCTTC.

This chain connects TRBV7-2 to TRBJ2-1; no firm D call. Germline assignment: CDR1 SGHTA and CDR2 FQGNSA. Trimming pared 5 bases from V and 10 bases from J, leaving 15 bases between. The CDR3 totals 13 residues. The CDR3, as DNA: TGTGCCAGCAGCCCCCGACCCCTGGGGGAGCAGTTCTTC. Encoded protein: CASSPRPLGEQFF. Drawing the rest from reference TRBV7-2 and TRBJ2-1, the complete variable domain is GAGVSQSPSNKVTEKGKDVELRCDPISGHTALYWYRQSLGQGLEFLIYFQGNSAPDKSGLPSDRFSAERTGGSVSTLTIQRTQQEDSAVYLCASSPRPLGEQFFGPGTRLTVL.

J is TRBJ2-7 and V is TRBV6-1; no reliable D call. The CDR3 is 15 amino acids. The V end was cut by 2 bases, the J end by 1 base, with 12 bases between. Germline CDR1 reads MNHNS; CDR2 reads SASEGT. The CDR3 coding sequence is TGTGCCAGCAGTGAACTCGCTGCCACATCCTACGAGCAGTACTTC. It is translated as CASSELAATSYEQYF.

This chain uses TRBV10-1 with TRBJ2-7; tentative D call: TRBD1 (5 bases). This CDR3 spans 15 amino acids. V was trimmed by 5 bases and J by 5 bases, leaving 19 bases between them. The germline V gene encodes CDR1 WNHNN and CDR2 SYGVQD (reference sequence). DNA for the CDR3: TGCGCCAGCAGTAAGGACAATAGAAGGTCCCACGAGCAGTACTTC. Residues: CASSKDNRRSHEQYF.

The J gene is TRBJ2-7, the V gene TRBV27, with 11 bases identical to TRBD1. The CDR3 consists of 15 residues. With V trimmed by 5 bases and J by 2 bases, 5 bases remained unmatched. The germline gives CDR1 MNHEY, CDR2 SMNVEV (reference sequence). The CDR3 DNA is TGTGCCAGCAGTCGAAAGGGACAGGGGGCCTACGAGCAGTACTTC. This sequence encodes CASSRKGQGAYEQYF.

The genes are TRBV7-2 and TRBJ2-6; D might be TRBD2 (6 bases). The V end lost 0 bases, the J end lost 4 bases, and 10 bases lay between the germline ends. CDR1 and CDR2 (germline): SGHTA, FQGNSA. This CDR3 is built from 16 residues. The CDR3 is CASSLAGGFGANVLTF. The CDR3 DNA reads as TGTGCCAGCAGCTTAGCCGGGGGATTCGGGGCCAACGTCCTGACTTTC.

J is TRBJ1-2 and V is TRBV14; D is unresolved. Germline lookup yields CDR1 SGHDN and CDR2 FVKESK. Trimming took 4 bases from V and 0 from J, leaving 9 bases between them. The CDR3 is 14 amino acids. The CDR3 coding sequence is TGTGCCAGCAGCCCGACGGCAGCTAACTATGGCTACACCTTC. Its translation: CASSPTAANYGYTF.